This T cell receptor beta chain was captured by sequencing in a study of technical replicates of blood from a few donors. TCRdb's table, derived via immunoSEQ multiplex PCR, lists solely in-frame clones and lacks some. Of roughly 80,000 clones listed, roughly 93% are singletons. The CDR3 consists of 14 residues. Germline CDR1 reads SEHNR; CDR2 reads FQNEAQ (reference sequence). After removal of 6 bases from V and 8 bases from J, the junction contained 10 bases not matched to a gene. The sample comprised T cells isolated from PBMCs. The clonotype originates from a human donor in good health. The chain couples TRBV7-9 to TRBJ2-1; TRBD1 matches at 7 bases. CDR3 loop: CASSPGTAFDEQFF. The CDR3 DNA is TGTGCCAGCAGTCCCGGGACAGCTTTTGATGAGCAGTTCTTC.